The sequence of this T cell receptor beta chain was determined in a study of cytomegalovirus exposure and HLA in healthy donors. PCR involved 60 Vbeta and 13 Jbeta primers. The repertoire was sequenced with immunoSEQ multiplex PCR; TCRdb's copy has only in-frame clones and lacks some. The data hold 85,000 to 100,000 clones, with approximately 84% observed a single time. Per germline, CDR1 MNHEY and CDR2 SMNVEV (reference sequence). The V end was cut by 3 bases, the J end by 4 bases, with 12 bases between. This CDR3 has 15 amino acids. Of note for this clone: The antigen is undetermined.

Study-level findings and limits: A later analysis showed TCR association rates differing by HLA locus, peaking at DRB1 and lowest at HLA-C.

Sequencing used PBMCs. The sequence came from a girl aged 2-10 years in good health and CMV-seropositive. The chain combines TRBV27 with TRBJ2-2; possible D gene TRBD1, 5 bases. The CDR3 loop is CASSLPGMGTGELFF. The CDR3 region has the DNA TGTGCCAGCAGTTTGCCAGGGATGGGCACCGGGGAGCTGTTTTTT.